A single sample gave rise to the 24 T cell receptor beta chains below, sequenced in a study of vaccination and CD4 T cells after COVID-19. The sample's treatment: roughly 10-day PBMC culture with coronavirus spike peptide pools or control peptides (ViraFEST assay). Sequence data for DNA of cultured CD4+ T cells were generated by the Oncomine TCR Beta short-read assay. Using its own MiXCR run on the PCR reads, TCRdb lists one record per CDR3 protein. The sample shows approximately 4,400 distinct CDR3 sequences, roughly a third of them seen only once. These receptors' antigens are unknown. The starting material was CD4+ T cells from blood, cultured in vitro, obtained after SARS-CoV-2 vaccination. These receptors came from a human donor who had recovered from COVID-19.

The chain has TRBV5-1 and TRBJ1-2; D is perhaps TRBD1 (5 bases). This CDR3 spans 15 amino acids. Germline V gene lookup returns CDR1 SGHRS and CDR2 YFSETQ. V was clipped by 7 bases and J by 6 bases, with 22 bases between them. Here the CDR3 DNA reads TGCGCCAGCCGAACGCGAAGTAGTATGGGGGATGGCTACACCTTC. This translates into CASRTRSSMGDGYTF.

This clonotype was seen more than once but under ten times. The chain employs TRBV7-2 and TRBJ2-3, with TRBD2 identical over 11 bases. J lost 2 bases, V lost 5 bases, and 18 bases had no gene match. Germline CDR1 is SGHTA and CDR2 is FQGNSA. This CDR3 is 20 amino acids long. CDR3 sequence: CASSPRVPWGLAENTDTQYF. The CDR3 DNA reads as TGTGCCAGCAGCCCCAGGGTCCCCTGGGGACTAGCGGAAAACACAGATACGCAGTATTTT.

The chain carries TRBV6-2 or TRBV6-3 and TRBJ2-3; possible D gene TRBD2, 5 bases. Germline values: CDR1 MNHEY, CDR2 SVGEGT. Trimming took 4 bases from V and 9 from J, leaving 8 bases between them. The CDR3 spans 11 residues. The CDR3 loop is CASSWTGTQYF. CDR3 bases: TGTGCCAGCAGTTGGACGGGGACGCAGTATTTT.

This sequence joins TRBV6-2 or TRBV6-3 and TRBJ2-3, with TRBD2 matching 8 bases. Per the germline V gene, CDR1 is MNHEY and CDR2 is SVGEGT. V was pared by 2 bases and J by 2 bases, with 6 bases of the junction left unmatched. The CDR3 runs to 16 residues. CDR3 nucleotides: TGTGCCAGCAGTTACGTTCTCGGGGGGGCCACAGATACGCAGTATTTT. Its protein is CASSYVLGGATDTQYF.

This clonotype was counted only a few times. The CDR3 protein is CASSQVPFRQARANTEAFF. DNA for the CDR3: TGTGCCAGCAGCCAAGTCCCCTTTCGACAGGCAAGGGCAAACACTGAAGCTTTCTTT. The chain joins TRBV14 to TRBJ1-1; D possibly corresponds to TRBD1 (6 bases). The CDR3 consists of 19 residues. Trimming cost V 1 base and J 2 bases, with 23 bases left between them. Germline values: CDR1 SGHDN, CDR2 FVKESK.

The chain joins TRBV7-2 to TRBJ2-1, with TRBD2 matching over 12 bases. This CDR3 is built from 15 residues. V lost 5 bases and J lost 10; bases outside the gene matches: 9. Germline lookup yields CDR1 SGHTA and CDR2 FQGNSA. The CDR3 here is CASSPILAGGEEQFF. CDR3 in DNA: TGTGCCAGCAGCCCGATACTAGCGGGGGGTGAAGAGCAGTTCTTC.

The chain carries TRBV7-2 and TRBJ1-2, with D hard to call. Germline lookup yields CDR1 SGHTA and CDR2 FQGNSA. This CDR3 is built from 15 residues. The ends were cut back, 4 bases at V and 5 bases at J, with 17 bases in the middle. The CDR3 region is CASSYPWRMGYGYTF. CDR3 sequence (DNA): TGTGCCAGCAGCTACCCGTGGAGAATGGGGTATGGCTACACCTTC.

This clonotype was counted between two and nine times. The genes are TRBV7-3 and TRBJ2-7; 7 positions match TRBD2. This CDR3 is 13 amino acids long. Germline loops: CDR1 SGHTA, CDR2 FQGTGA. Trimming cost V 5 bases and J 3 bases; bases outside gene matches: 4. The CDR3 sequence: CASSPSSGYEQYF. CDR3 in DNA: TGTGCCAGCAGCCCTTCTAGCGGCTACGAGCAGTACTTC. Together with reference TRBV7-3 and TRBJ2-7, the CDR3 gives the full variable domain: GAGVSQTPSNKVTEKGKYVELRCDPISGHTALYWYRQSLGQGPEFLIYFQGTGAADDSGLPNDRFFAVRPEGSVSTLKIQRTERGDSAVYLCASSPSSGYEQYFGPGTRLTVT.

The J gene is TRBJ2-7, the V gene TRBV7-2; D uncertain. There are 13 residues in the CDR3. Germline assignment: CDR1 SGHTA and CDR2 FQGNSA. The ends were cut back, 1 base at V and 2 bases at J, with 6 bases in the middle. The CDR3 DNA sequence: TGTGCCAGCAGCTTAGTCGCGGCCTACGAGCAGTACTTC. It encodes CASSLVAAYEQYF.

This clonotype was seen a few times. The chain employs TRBV25-1 and TRBJ1-3; 7 bases line up with TRBD1. The junction had 5 bases not matched to a gene; V was cut back by 3 bases and J by 3 bases. Germline assignment: CDR1 MGHDK and CDR2 SYGVNS. There are 15 residues in the CDR3. In nucleotides, the CDR3 is TGTGCCAGCAGTGACCTTAACAGGGGTGGAAACACCATATATTTT. Translation gives CASSDLNRGGNTIYF.

This clonotype has more than one count but fewer than ten. The chain carries TRBV6-2 or TRBV6-3 and TRBJ1-5, with no clear D. The V end was cut by 4 bases, the J end by 2 bases, with 15 bases between. CDR3 length: 16 amino acids. Germline assignment: CDR1 MNHEY and CDR2 SVGEGT. The CDR3 bases are TGTGCCAGCAGTTCCTATCCCTGGCGAGGCAATCAGCCCCAGCATTTT. Amino acid sequence: CASSSYPWRGNQPQHF.

This clonotype was counted a few times. J is TRBJ2-4 and V is TRBV6-2 or TRBV6-3; D is perhaps TRBD1 (6 bases). The V end lost 10 bases, the J end lost 3 bases, and 13 bases lay between the germline ends. The germline V gene encodes CDR1 MNHEY and CDR2 SVGEGT. The CDR3 length is 13 residues. Written as DNA, the CDR3 is TGTGCCACCCAGGGGACGGTCAAAAACATTCAGTACTTC. Its translation: CATQGTVKNIQYF.

The chain couples TRBV7-2 to TRBJ2-1; 7 bases are shared with TRBD2. The ends lost 5 bases at V and 1 base at J; junction bases unmatched: 5. Germline CDR1 SGHTA, CDR2 FQGNSA. The CDR3 is 15 residues long. The CDR3 nucleotides are TGTGCCAGCAGCGCCGGGAGGTCGTCCTACAATGAGCAGTTCTTC. Amino acids: CASSAGRSSYNEQFF.

J is TRBJ2-1 and V is TRBV5-1; 14 positions agree with TRBD2. Per the germline V gene, CDR1 is SGHRS and CDR2 is YFSETQ. There are 16 residues in the CDR3. The trim removed 0 bases at V and 7 bases at J, leaving 3 bases unmatched. CDR3 amino acids: CASSLGLAGGHNEQFF. CDR3 DNA: TGCGCCAGCAGCTTGGGACTAGCGGGAGGGCATAATGAGCAGTTCTTC.

This clonotype was seen a few times. The chain carries TRBV27 and TRBJ1-2; D call uncertain. CDR3 size: 16 residues. Trimming pared 3 bases from V and 3 bases from J, leaving 17 bases between. CDR1 and CDR2 from the germline V gene are MNHEY and SMNVEV (reference sequence). The CDR3 region is CASSFRRASGDYGYTF. DNA for the CDR3: TGTGCCAGCAGTTTTCGGAGGGCCTCCGGCGACTATGGCTACACCTTC.

In this sample, this clonotype turned up a few times. V and J are TRBV6-1 and TRBJ1-1; unclear D gene. V gave up 7 bases and J gave up 4 bases, with 13 bases separating them. Germline-derived CDR1 and CDR2 are MNHNS and SASEGT. The CDR3 has 13 residues. The CDR3 coding sequence is TGTGCCAGCATCCCCCCCGCCGGCACTGAAGCTTTCTTT. It is translated as CASIPPAGTEAFF.

This clonotype turned up a few times. The chain joins TRBV20-1 to TRBJ1-2, with D hard to call. The CDR3 has 17 residues. V dropped 2 bases and J dropped 1 base, with 20 bases sitting between them. Germline assignment: CDR1 DFQATT and CDR2 SNEGSKA (reference sequence). This CDR3 reads CSARHRRLGGINYGYTF. Here the CDR3 DNA reads TGCAGTGCTAGACATCGGCGATTGGGAGGGATTAACTATGGCTACACCTTC.

The chain couples TRBV28 to TRBJ1-4; unclear D gene. Germline V CDR1 and CDR2: MDHEN, SYDVKM. The CDR3 length is 14 residues. Trimming removed 2 bases from V and 7 bases from J, with 11 bases in between. CDR3 DNA sequence: TGTGCCAGCAGTTTAGAGGGAGGTGGTGAAAAACTGTTTTTT. It specifies CASSLEGGGEKLFF.

This clonotype was seen a handful of times. V and J are TRBV12-3 or TRBV12-4 and TRBJ1-6, with TRBD1 matching over 7 bases. V was pared by 5 bases and J by 10 bases, with 5 bases of the junction left unmatched. The CDR3 loop spans 13 amino acids. The CDR3 DNA reads as TGTGCCAGCAGTCGGGACAGAGGATCACCCCTCCACTTT. It yields the protein CASSRDRGSPLHF.

This clonotype has just a few counts. J is TRBJ2-4 and V is TRBV20-1; D not certain. V shed 5 bases and J shed 0 bases, with 11 bases lying between them. CDR1 DFQATT and CDR2 SNEGSKA come from the germline V gene (reference sequence). This CDR3 region has 14 residues. CDR3 DNA: TGCAGTGCTTACCCGGTGGGAGCCAAAAACATTCAGTACTTC. Its protein is CSAYPVGAKNIQYF.

In its sample, this clonotype was seen a few times. The chain links TRBV10-3 to TRBJ1-1, with D tentatively TRBD1 (5 bases). The ends were cut back, 6 bases at V and 1 base at J, with 15 bases in the middle. Germline-derived CDR1 and CDR2 are ENHRY and SYGVKD. The CDR3 is made up of 15 amino acids. The CDR3 spells CAIRSEGKGNTEAFF. As DNA, the CDR3 is TGTGCCATCAGGTCAGAGGGGAAGGGGAACACTGAAGCTTTCTTT.

The table lists this clonotype with a few counts. The chain recombines TRBV20-1 with TRBJ1-2, with TRBD1 matching 10 bases. V shed 4 bases and J 1 base; nucleotides not matched to a gene: 6. The CDR3 runs 15 residues. In germline, CDR1 is DFQATT, CDR2 SNEGSKA (reference sequence). CDR3 nucleotides: TGCAGTGCTAACAGACAGGGGGCGGTTAACTATGGCTACACCTTC. Its protein is CSANRQGAVNYGYTF.

A single count supports this clonotype. V and J are TRBV14 and TRBJ1-3; weak D call: TRBD1 (6 bases). V shed 1 base and J shed 4 bases, with 8 bases lying between them. The CDR3 is 14 residues long. Germline V gives CDR1 SGHDN, CDR2 FVKESK. The chain's CDR3 is CASSQAGQGNTIYF. The CDR3 region has the DNA TGTGCCAGCAGCCAAGCCGGACAGGGAAACACCATATATTTT.

In DNA, the CDR3 is TGTGCCAGCAGCCAACTCGGACTAGTGGGGGAGACCCAGTACTTC. Protein product: CASSQLGLVGETQYF. The rearrangement uses TRBV7-7 and TRBJ2-5; 7 nucleotides agree with TRBD2. CDR3 length: 15 residues. CDR1 and CDR2 from the germline V gene are SSHAT and FNYEAQ (reference sequence). Unmatched junction bases numbered 11, after V lost 5 bases and J lost 5 bases. The full variable domain, its missing parts supplied by reference TRBV7-7 and TRBJ2-5, is GAGVSQSPRYKVTKRGQDVTLRCDPISSHATLYWYQQALGQGPEFLTYFNYEAQPDKSGLPSDRFSAERPEGSISTLTIQRTEQRDSAMYRCASSQLGLVGETQYFGPGTRLLVL.